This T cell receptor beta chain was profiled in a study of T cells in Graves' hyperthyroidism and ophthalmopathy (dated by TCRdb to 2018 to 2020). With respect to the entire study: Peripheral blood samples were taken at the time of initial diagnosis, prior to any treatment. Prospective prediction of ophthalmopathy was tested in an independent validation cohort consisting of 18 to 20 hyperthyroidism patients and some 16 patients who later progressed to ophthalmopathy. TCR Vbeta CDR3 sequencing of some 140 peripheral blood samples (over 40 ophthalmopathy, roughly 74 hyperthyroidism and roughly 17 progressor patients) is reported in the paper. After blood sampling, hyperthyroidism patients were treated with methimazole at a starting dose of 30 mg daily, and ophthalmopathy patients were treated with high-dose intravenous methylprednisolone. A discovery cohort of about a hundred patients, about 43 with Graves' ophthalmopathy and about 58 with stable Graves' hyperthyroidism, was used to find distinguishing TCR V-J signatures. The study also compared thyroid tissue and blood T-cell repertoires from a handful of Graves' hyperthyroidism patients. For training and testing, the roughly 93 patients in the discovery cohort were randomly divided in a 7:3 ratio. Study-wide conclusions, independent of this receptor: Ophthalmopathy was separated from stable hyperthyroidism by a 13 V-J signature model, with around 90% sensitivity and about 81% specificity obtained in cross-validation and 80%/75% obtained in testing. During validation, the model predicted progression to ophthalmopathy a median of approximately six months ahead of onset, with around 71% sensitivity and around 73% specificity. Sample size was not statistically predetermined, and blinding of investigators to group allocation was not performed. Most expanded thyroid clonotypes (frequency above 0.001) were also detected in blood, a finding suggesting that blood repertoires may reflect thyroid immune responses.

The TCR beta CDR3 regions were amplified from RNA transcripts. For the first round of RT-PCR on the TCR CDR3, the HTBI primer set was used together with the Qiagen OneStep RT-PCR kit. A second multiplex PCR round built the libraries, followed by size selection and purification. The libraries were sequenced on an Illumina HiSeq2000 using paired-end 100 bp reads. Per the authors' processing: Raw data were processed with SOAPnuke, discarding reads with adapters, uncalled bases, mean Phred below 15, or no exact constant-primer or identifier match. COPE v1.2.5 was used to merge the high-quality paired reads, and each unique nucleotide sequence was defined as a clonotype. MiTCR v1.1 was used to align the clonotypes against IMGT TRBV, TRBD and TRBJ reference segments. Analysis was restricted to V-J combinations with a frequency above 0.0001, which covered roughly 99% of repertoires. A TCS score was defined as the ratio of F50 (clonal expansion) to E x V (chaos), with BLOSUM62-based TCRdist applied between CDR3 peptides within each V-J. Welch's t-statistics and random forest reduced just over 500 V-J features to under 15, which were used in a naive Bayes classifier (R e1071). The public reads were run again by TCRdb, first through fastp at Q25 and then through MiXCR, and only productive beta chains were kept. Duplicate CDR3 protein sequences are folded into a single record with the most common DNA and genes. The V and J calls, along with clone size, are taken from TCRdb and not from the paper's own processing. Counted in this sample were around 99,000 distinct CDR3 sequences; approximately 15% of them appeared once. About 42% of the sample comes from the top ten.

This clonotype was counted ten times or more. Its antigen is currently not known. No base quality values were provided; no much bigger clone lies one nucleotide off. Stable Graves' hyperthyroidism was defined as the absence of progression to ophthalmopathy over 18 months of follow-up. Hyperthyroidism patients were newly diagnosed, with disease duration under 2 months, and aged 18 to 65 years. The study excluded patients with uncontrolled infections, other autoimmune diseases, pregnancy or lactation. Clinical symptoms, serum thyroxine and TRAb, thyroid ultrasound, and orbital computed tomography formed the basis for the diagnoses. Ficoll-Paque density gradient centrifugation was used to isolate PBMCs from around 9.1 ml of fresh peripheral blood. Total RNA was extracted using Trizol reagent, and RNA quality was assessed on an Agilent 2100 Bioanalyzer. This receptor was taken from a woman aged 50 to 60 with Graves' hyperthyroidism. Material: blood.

The CDR3 reads as follows: CSVEVGGSSTDTQYF. The bases read TGCAGCGTTGAAGTTGGCGGGTCTAGCACAGATACGCAGTATTTT. Rearrangement joined TRBV29-1 to TRBJ2-3, with a weak D call of TRBD2 (5 bases match). The junction shows trimming of 1 base on V and 0 bases on J, plus 11 bases between the germline ends. Reading from cysteine to phenylalanine, the CDR3 counts 15 amino acids. Just the 45-base CDR3 DNA is kept, in frame starting at base 1. Via the germline V gene, CDR1 is SQVTM and CDR2 ANQGSEA.